This T cell receptor (beta chain) was observed in a study of cytomegalovirus exposure and HLA in healthy donors. The overall study: Unique TCR beta sequences numbering approximately 120 million came from approximately 180 million T cells in an earlier analysis. General study findings and limits: Analyzed later, association rates of TCRs varied across HLA loci, with DRB1 most and HLA-C fewest. Most TCR sequences were rare, but some public TCRs occurred in many donors.

A remark on this clone: As yet, its antigen is unknown.

The CDR3 length is 16 residues. Germline V gives CDR1 SEHNR, CDR2 FQNEAQ (reference sequence). Trimming at V came to 5 bases and at J to 0 bases, leaving 3 bases not matched to a gene. PCR employed 60 Vbeta and 13 Jbeta primers. TCRdb's copy holds only in-frame clones and misses some; the assay was immunoSEQ multiplex PCR. This sample has some 100,000 clones, with under 80% found just once. This chain joins TRBV7-9 and TRBJ2-1; 11 bases match TRBD2. The sample taken for sequencing was PBMCs. The TCR was taken from a man aged 40-49 years in good health and CMV-seronegative. Here the CDR3 DNA reads TGTGCCAGCAGCGGTAGCGGGGGGGCCTCCTACAATGAGCAGTTCTTC. It yields the protein CASSGSGGASYNEQFF.